Listed here are 26 T cell receptor beta chains from one sample, sequenced in a study of T cell changes during pregnancy in multiple sclerosis. Some clones are missing from TCRdb's copy, which holds only in-frame ones; the method was immunoSEQ multiplex PCR. Of roughly 99,000 clones listed, 85% to 95% are singletons. The sequencing used peripheral blood, collected in the third trimester of pregnancy. The receptors were sampled from a female donor in good health, enrolled as a control in a pregnancy study.

The chain joins TRBV4-3 to TRBJ1-1; D not resolved. Trimming took off 0 bases at V and 7 bases at J, with 18 bases between the two ends. The CDR3 length is 16 residues. Germline V gene sequence: CDR1 LGHNA, CDR2 YSLEER. Here the CDR3 reads CASSQDISGLGDEAFF. The CDR3 DNA is TGCGCCAGCAGCCAAGATATCAGCGGATTGGGTGATGAAGCTTTCTTT.

This clone was observed once. The chain has TRBV4-2 and TRBJ2-2; 7 bases fit TRBD1. CDR1 and CDR2 (germline): LGHNA, YNFKEQ. The CDR3 is made up of 15 amino acids. The J segment lost 3 bases and the V segment lost 0 bases, leaving 1 base of the junction unmatched. DNA for the CDR3: TGTGCCAGCAGCCAAGAGGGACAGTACACCGGGGAGCTGTTTTTT. This encodes CASSQEGQYTGELFF.

The chain recombines TRBV27 with TRBJ2-3; 8 nucleotides line up with TRBD1. Germline CDR1 and CDR2: MNHEY and SMNVEV (reference sequence). CDR3 size: 14 residues. V trimming: 7 bases; J trimming: 4 bases; junction bases outside the gene matches: 7. The DNA for the CDR3 is TGTGCCAGCACTCCGACAGGGGCGGCAGATACGCAGTATTTT. Translated, it gives CASTPTGAADTQYF.

This clone appeared a few times. The rearrangement joins TRBV6-1 to TRBJ1-2; 9 positions agree with TRBD1. V shed 4 bases, J shed 7 bases, and the junction held 7 bases outside the gene matches. The CDR3 is made up of 14 amino acids. From germline, CDR1 is MNHNS and CDR2 SASEGT. The CDR3 DNA sequence: TGTGCCAGCAGTGTACAGGGGGCCGGGGGTGGCTACACCTTC. This codes for CASSVQGAGGGYTF.

The rearrangement links TRBV23-1 to TRBJ1-2, with 9 bases identical to TRBD1. TRBV23-1 is recorded as an ORF, its role being uncertain. Trimming removed 7 bases from V and 7 bases from J; junction bases left unmatched: 13. This CDR3 region has 15 residues. CDR3 DNA: TGCGCCAGCACTACAATCGGGACAGGGAAGTTTGGCTACACCTTC. This codes for CASTTIGTGKFGYTF.

J is TRBJ2-7 and V is TRBV30; 9 bases match TRBD1. Looked up from germline, CDR1 is GTSNPN and CDR2 is SVGIG (reference sequence). The CDR3 covers 15 residues. V lost 4 bases and J lost 5; bases outside the gene matches: 12. CDR3 nucleotides: TGTGCCTGGACCACCGGGACAGGGATCGTCCACGAGCAGTACTTC. As protein: CAWTTGTGIVHEQYF.

V usage is TRBV19 and J usage is TRBJ1-1; TRBD1 matches 7 bases. This CDR3 spans 16 amino acids. The germline V gene has CDR1 LNHDA and CDR2 SQIVND (reference sequence). V was pared by 7 bases and J by 1 base, with 12 bases of the junction left unmatched. The CDR3 sequence is CASNLSPGTANTEAFF. DNA for the CDR3: TGTGCCAGTAATCTCAGTCCCGGGACAGCGAACACTGAAGCTTTCTTT.

V gene TRBV29-1 combines with J gene TRBJ1-1; the D is unclear. The CDR3 contains 16 residues. V was trimmed by 4 bases and J by 0 bases, leaving 18 bases between them. The germline V gene has CDR1 SQVTM and CDR2 ANQGSEA. In DNA form, the CDR3 reads TGCAGCGTTGTGGTTTCTGCTTCTATAATGAACACTGAAGCTTTCTTT. The encoded protein is CSVVVSASIMNTEAFF.

V gene TRBV30 combines with J gene TRBJ1-6; D might be TRBD1 (6 bases). Germline V CDR1 and CDR2: GTSNPN, SVGIG (reference sequence). This CDR3 region has 13 residues. V lost 0 bases, J lost 10 bases, and 10 bases lay in between. The CDR3 DNA is TGTGCCTGGAGTGTTACAGGGCCCTCACCCCTCCACTTT. This codes for CAWSVTGPSPLHF.

This sequence joins TRBV18 and TRBJ2-7, with TRBD1 as a possible D gene (5 bases). Trimming took 5 bases from V and 5 from J, leaving 10 bases between them. The V gene's germline CDR1 is KGHSH and CDR2 LQKENI. The CDR3 sequence is 12 residues long. The CDR3 DNA sequence: TGTGCCAGCTCATCGACAGTGAACGAGCAGTACTTC. Protein product: CASSSTVNEQYF.

The chain employs TRBV7-2 and TRBJ2-4, with 9 bases lining up with TRBD1. V was clipped by 4 bases and J by 9 bases; unmatched bases: 7. The germline V gene encodes CDR1 SGHTA and CDR2 FQGNSA. CDR3 length equals 14 residues. CDR3: CASSSGTGFSIQYF. CDR3 in DNA: TGTGCCAGCAGCTCCGGGACAGGGTTTAGCATTCAGTACTTC.

V and J are TRBV7-9 and TRBJ1-5; possible D gene TRBD1, 5 bases. Germline-derived CDR1 and CDR2 are SEHNR and FQNEAQ (reference sequence). CDR3 length: 14 amino acids. V was clipped by 5 bases and J by 4 bases, with 12 bases between them. The CDR3 here is CASSPSGGNQPQHF. The CDR3 bases are TGTGCCAGCAGCCCCTCCGGGGGGAATCAGCCCCAGCATTTT.

The genes are TRBV30 and TRBJ2-1; D is ambiguous. The V gene lost 2 bases and the J gene lost 0 bases, with 2 bases spanning the gap. The CDR3 loop spans 12 amino acids. Germline CDR1 reads GTSNPN; CDR2 reads SVGIG (reference sequence). The CDR3 nucleotides are TGTGCCTGGAGTCGCTCCTACAATGAGCAGTTCTTC. As protein: CAWSRSYNEQFF.

The V and J genes are TRBV11-1 and TRBJ2-7; D not resolved. Germline-derived CDR1 and CDR2 are SGHAT and FQDESV (reference sequence). The V end lost 5 bases, the J end lost 0 bases, and 11 bases lay between the germline ends. The CDR3 length is 14 residues. This chain's CDR3 is CASSRDTSSYEQYF. CDR3 coding DNA: TGTGCCAGCAGCCGAGACACGAGCTCCTACGAGCAGTACTTC.

This chain uses TRBV28 with TRBJ2-7; D is possibly TRBD2 (6 bases). The V gene lost 5 bases and the J gene lost 4 bases, with 15 bases spanning the gap. Germline CDR1 and CDR2: MDHEN and SYDVKM. The CDR3 sequence is 14 residues long. The CDR3 region is CASSPRLERYEQYF. As DNA, the CDR3 is TGTGCCAGCAGTCCCAGACTAGAACGTTACGAGCAGTACTTC.

The V call is TRBV10-2, the J call TRBJ2-3; 10 bases line up with TRBD2. This CDR3 comprises 17 residues. V lost 1 base to trimming and J lost 2 bases; unmatched junction nucleotides: 6. Germline CDR1 and CDR2: WSHSY and SAAADI. CDR3 coding DNA: TGCGCCAGCAGTGAGTGGCTAGCGGGGGCCCACACAGATACGCAGTATTTT. Protein: CASSEWLAGAHTDTQYF.

The CDR3 is CAWRAGTGNTGELFF. CDR3 coding DNA: TGTGCCTGGAGAGCCGGGACAGGGAACACCGGGGAGCTGTTTTTT. The rearrangement joins TRBV30 to TRBJ2-2; 8 bases line up with TRBD1. The V and J ends lost 3 bases and 1 base, in that order; junction bases with no gene match: 4. The CDR3 is 15 amino acids. Germline V gene lookup returns CDR1 GTSNPN and CDR2 SVGIG (reference sequence).

The V call is TRBV5-4, the J call TRBJ2-1; weak D call: TRBD2 (5 bases). The CDR3 length is 16 residues. The germline V gene has CDR1 SGHNT and CDR2 YYREEE (reference sequence). V was clipped by 3 bases and J by 3 bases, with 16 bases between them. The CDR3 DNA reads TGTGCCAGCAGCTCCCAAACGGGGAGCAACTACAATGAGCAGTTCTTC. Amino acid sequence: CASSSQTGSNYNEQFF. Filled out from reference TRBV5-4 and TRBJ2-1, the complete variable domain reads ETGVTQSPTHLIKTRGQQVTLRCSSQSGHNTVSWYQQALGQGPQFIFQYYREEENGRGNFPPRFSGLQFPNYSSELNVNALELDDSALYLCASSSQTGSNYNEQFFGPGTRLTVL.

The rearrangement uses TRBV5-1 and TRBJ1-4, with D hard to call. The CDR3 consists of 15 residues. The germline CDR1 and CDR2 sequences are SGHRS and YFSETQ. Trimming removed 0 bases at V and 0 bases at J, with 6 bases between. Written as DNA, the CDR3 is TGCGCCAGCAGCTTGGACAGAGCAACTAATGAAAAACTGTTTTTT. Amino acids: CASSLDRATNEKLFF.

This sequence joins TRBV7-9 and TRBJ2-3; 12 nucleotides match TRBD2. CDR1 and CDR2 from the germline V gene are SEHNR and FQNEAQ (reference sequence). V dropped 1 base and J dropped 5; count of bases not matched to a gene: 7. The CDR3 is 17 residues long. CDR3 amino acids: CASSLGSSGGAGDTQYF. In nucleotides, the CDR3 is TGTGCCAGCAGCTTAGGTTCTAGCGGGGGGGCTGGAGATACGCAGTATTTT. The variable domain in full, with the rest retrieved from reference TRBV7-9 and TRBJ2-3, is DTGVSQNPRHKITKRGQNVTFRCDPISEHNRLYWYRQTLGQGPEFLTYFQNEAQLEKSRLLSDRFSAERPKGSFSTLEIQRTEQGDSAMYLCASSLGSSGGAGDTQYFGPGTRLTVL.

The chain uses TRBV20-1 and TRBJ2-3; 7 bases fit TRBD1. This CDR3 comprises 11 residues. Germline values: CDR1 DFQATT, CDR2 SNEGSKA (reference sequence). Trimming removed 6 bases from V and 6 bases from J; junction bases left unmatched: 3. This CDR3 is CSALDRDTQYF. CDR3 DNA sequence: TGCAGTGCCCTGGACAGGGATACGCAGTATTTT.

V gene TRBV7-2 combines with J gene TRBJ2-1; 7 nucleotides agree with TRBD1. The CDR3 spans 15 residues. The V and J ends lost 4 bases and 0 bases, in that order; junction bases with no gene match: 3. The V gene's germline CDR1 is SGHTA and CDR2 FQGNSA. The CDR3 protein is CASSSGTDSYNEQFF. In DNA form, the CDR3 reads TGTGCCAGCAGCTCCGGGACAGACTCCTACAATGAGCAGTTCTTC.

This chain links TRBV5-6 with TRBJ1-5, with D perhaps TRBD1 (6 bases). From germline, CDR1 is SGHDT and CDR2 YYEEEE. Trimming left V 4 bases short and J 7 bases short, with 15 bases between. This CDR3 comprises 14 residues. DNA for the CDR3: TGTGCCAGCAGCGTGAGGACAGAGACCCAGCCCCAGCATTTT. Its protein is CASSVRTETQPQHF.

This clone was seen more than once but under ten times. The rearrangement uses TRBV5-6 and TRBJ1-1; TRBD1 aligns across 8 bases. Germline CDR1 reads SGHDT; CDR2 reads YYEEEE. The CDR3 is 16 residues long. Trimming took 3 bases from V and 0 from J; bases not matched to a gene: 7. The CDR3 nucleotides are TGTGCCAGCAGCTCTAGGACAGGGACTATGAACACTGAAGCTTTCTTT. It specifies CASSSRTGTMNTEAFF.

This chain uses TRBV7-3 with TRBJ2-2; a possible D gene is TRBD1 (6 bases). This CDR3 contains 15 residues. Germline-derived CDR1 and CDR2 are SGHTA and FQGTGA. Trimming stripped 2 bases from V and 4 bases from J, with 11 bases between. The CDR3 sequence: CASSLGDTSTGELFF. CDR3 sequence (DNA): TGTGCCAGCAGCTTAGGGGACACCTCCACCGGGGAGCTGTTTTTT.

The CDR3, as DNA: TGTGCCAGTAGTACGGGACAGCCCAGGAAGACCCAGTACTTC. Translation gives CASSTGQPRKTQYF. V and J are TRBV19 and TRBJ2-5, with 7 nucleotides matching TRBD1. Germline V gene sequence: CDR1 LNHDA, CDR2 SQIVND (reference sequence). Trimming cost V 4 bases and J 6 bases; bases outside gene matches: 8. CDR3 size: 14 residues. The whole variable domain, filled in from reference TRBV19 and TRBJ2-5, reads DGGITQSPKYLFRKEGQNVTLSCEQNLNHDAMYWYRQDPGQGLRLIYYSQIVNDFQKGDIAEGYSVSREKKESFPLTVTSAQKNPTAFYLCASSTGQPRKTQYFGPGTRLLVL.